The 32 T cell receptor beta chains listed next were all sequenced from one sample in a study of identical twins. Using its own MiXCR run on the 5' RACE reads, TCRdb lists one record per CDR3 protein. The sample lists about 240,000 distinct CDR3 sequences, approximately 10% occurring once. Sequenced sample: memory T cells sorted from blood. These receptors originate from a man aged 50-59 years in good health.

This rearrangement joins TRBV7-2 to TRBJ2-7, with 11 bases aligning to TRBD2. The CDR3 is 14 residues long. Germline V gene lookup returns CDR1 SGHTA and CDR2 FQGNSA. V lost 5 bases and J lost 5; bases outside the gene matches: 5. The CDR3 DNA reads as TGTGCCAGCAGCCCCTTAGCGGGAGGGCACGAGCAGTACTTC. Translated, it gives CASSPLAGGHEQYF.

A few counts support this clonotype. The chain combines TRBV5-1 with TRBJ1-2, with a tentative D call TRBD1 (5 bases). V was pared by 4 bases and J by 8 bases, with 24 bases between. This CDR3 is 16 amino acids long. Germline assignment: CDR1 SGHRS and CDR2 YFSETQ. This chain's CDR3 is CASSAALNRDLGGYTF. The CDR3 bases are TGCGCCAGCAGCGCGGCTCTTAACCGGGACTTAGGAGGCTACACCTTC.

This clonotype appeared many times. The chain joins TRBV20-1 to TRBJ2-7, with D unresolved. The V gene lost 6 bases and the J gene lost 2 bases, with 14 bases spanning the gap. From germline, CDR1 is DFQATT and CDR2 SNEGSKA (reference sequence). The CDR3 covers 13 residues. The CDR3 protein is CSAPAEQAYEQYF. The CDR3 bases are TGCAGTGCCCCCGCGGAGCAGGCCTACGAGCAGTACTTC.

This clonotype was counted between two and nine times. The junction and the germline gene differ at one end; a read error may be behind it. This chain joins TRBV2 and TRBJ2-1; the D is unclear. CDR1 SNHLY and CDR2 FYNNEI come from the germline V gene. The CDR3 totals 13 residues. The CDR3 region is CASSRNSYNEQSF. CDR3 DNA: TGTGCCAGCTCGCGCAATTCCTACAATGAGCAGTCCTTC.

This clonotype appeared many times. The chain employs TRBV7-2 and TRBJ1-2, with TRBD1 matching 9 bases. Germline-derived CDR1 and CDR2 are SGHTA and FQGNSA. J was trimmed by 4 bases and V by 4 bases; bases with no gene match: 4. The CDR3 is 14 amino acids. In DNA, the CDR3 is TGTGCCAGCAGCTCGGACAGGGGAGGCTATGGCTACACCTTC. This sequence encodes CASSSDRGGYGYTF.

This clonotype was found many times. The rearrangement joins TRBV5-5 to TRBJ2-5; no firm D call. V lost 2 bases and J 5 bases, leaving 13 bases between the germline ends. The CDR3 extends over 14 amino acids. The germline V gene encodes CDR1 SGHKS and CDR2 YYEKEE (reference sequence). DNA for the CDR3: TGTGCCAGCAGCTTCGTTACGGACGGGGAGACCCAGTACTTC. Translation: CASSFVTDGETQYF. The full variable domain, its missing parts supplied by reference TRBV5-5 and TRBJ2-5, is DAGVTQSPTHLIKTRGQQVTLRCSPISGHKSVSWYQQVLGQGPQFIFQYYEKEERGRGNFPDRFSARQFPNYSSELNVNALLLGDSALYLCASSFVTDGETQYFGPGTRLLVL.

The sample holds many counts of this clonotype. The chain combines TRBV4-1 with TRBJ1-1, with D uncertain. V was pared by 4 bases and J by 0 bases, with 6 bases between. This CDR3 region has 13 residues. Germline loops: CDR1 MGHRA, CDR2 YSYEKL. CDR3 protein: CASSRGLNTEAFF. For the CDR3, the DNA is TGCGCCAGCAGCCGAGGCCTGAACACTGAAGCTTTCTTT.

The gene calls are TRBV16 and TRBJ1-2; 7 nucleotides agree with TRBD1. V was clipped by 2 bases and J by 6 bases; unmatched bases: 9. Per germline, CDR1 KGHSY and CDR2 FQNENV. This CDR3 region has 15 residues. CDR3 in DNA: TGTGCCAGCAGCCAACTGGCAGGGGGGCGCAATGGCTACACCTTC. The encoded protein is CASSQLAGGRNGYTF.

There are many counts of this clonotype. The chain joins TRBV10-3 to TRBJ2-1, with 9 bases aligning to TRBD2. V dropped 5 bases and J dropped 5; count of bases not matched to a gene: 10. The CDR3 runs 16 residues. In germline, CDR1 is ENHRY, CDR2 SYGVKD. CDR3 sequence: CAISPNSGLANNEQFF. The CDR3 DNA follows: TGTGCCATCAGTCCAAACTCGGGACTAGCAAACAATGAGCAGTTCTTC.

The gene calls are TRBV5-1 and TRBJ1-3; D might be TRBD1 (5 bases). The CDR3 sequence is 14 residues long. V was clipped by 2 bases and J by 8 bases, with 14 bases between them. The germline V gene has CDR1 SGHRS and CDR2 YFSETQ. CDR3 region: CASSFQGRDDTIYF. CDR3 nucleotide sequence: TGCGCCAGCAGCTTTCAGGGAAGAGATGACACCATATATTTT.

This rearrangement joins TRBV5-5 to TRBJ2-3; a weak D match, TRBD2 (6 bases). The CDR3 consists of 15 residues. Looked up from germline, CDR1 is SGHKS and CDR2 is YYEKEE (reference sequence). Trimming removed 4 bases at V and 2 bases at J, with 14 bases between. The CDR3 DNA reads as TGTGCCAGCAGCGGGTCCGGGGGATTCACAGATACGCAGTATTTT. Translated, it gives CASSGSGGFTDTQYF.

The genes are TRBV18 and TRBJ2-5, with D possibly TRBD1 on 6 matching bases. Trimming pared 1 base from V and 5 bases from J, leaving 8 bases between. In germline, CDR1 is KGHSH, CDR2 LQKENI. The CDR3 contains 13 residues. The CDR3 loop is CASSPQGVETQYF. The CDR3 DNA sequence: TGTGCCAGCTCACCACAGGGGGTGGAGACCCAGTACTTC.

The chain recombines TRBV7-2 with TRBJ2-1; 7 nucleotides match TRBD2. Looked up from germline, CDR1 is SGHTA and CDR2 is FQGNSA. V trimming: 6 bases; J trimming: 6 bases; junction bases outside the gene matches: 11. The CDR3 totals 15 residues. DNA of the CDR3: TGTGCCAGCAGTAAAGTGGGGGGGGGGTTCAATGAGCAGTTCTTC. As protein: CASSKVGGGFNEQFF.

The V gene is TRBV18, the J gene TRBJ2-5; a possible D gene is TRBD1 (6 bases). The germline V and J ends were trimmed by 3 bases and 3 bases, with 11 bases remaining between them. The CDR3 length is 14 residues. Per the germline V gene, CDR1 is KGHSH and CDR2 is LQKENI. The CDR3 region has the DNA TGTGCCAGCTCACCCACCCGGACAGAAGAGACCCAGTACTTC. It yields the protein CASSPTRTEETQYF.

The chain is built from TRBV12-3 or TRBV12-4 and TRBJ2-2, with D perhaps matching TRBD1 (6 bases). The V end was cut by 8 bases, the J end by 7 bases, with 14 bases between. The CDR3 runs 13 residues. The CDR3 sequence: CASGSTGSGELFF. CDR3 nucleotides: TGTGCCAGCGGATCAACAGGGAGCGGGGAGCTGTTTTTT.

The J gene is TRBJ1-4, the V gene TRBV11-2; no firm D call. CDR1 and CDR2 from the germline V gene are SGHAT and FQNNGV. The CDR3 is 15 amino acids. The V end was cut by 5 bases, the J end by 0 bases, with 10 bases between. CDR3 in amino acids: CASSPLGATNEKLFF. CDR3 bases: TGTGCCAGCAGCCCCCTTGGTGCAACTAATGAAAAACTGTTTTTT.

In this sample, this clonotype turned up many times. Here the CDR3 reads CAISDRGNTEAFF. In DNA, the CDR3 is TGTGCCATCAGTGATAGGGGGAACACTGAAGCTTTCTTT. The rearrangement joins TRBV10-3 to TRBJ1-1; D is possibly TRBD1 (5 bases). The CDR3 is made up of 13 amino acids. The germline CDR1 and CDR2 sequences are ENHRY and SYGVKD. Trimming cost V 3 bases and J 1 base, with 6 bases left between them.

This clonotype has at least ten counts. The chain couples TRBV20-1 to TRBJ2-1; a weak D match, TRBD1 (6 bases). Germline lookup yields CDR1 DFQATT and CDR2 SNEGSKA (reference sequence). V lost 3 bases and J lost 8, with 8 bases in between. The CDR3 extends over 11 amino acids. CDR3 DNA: TGCAGTGCTAGCGCAGGGGATGAGCAGTTCTTC. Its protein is CSASAGDEQFF.

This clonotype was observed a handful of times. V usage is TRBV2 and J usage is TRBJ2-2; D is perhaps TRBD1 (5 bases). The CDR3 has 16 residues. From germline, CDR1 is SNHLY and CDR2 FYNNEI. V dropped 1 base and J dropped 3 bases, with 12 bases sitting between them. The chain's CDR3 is CASSEGLGRDTGELFF. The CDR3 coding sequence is TGTGCCAGCAGTGAAGGCCTTGGCAGGGACACCGGGGAGCTGTTTTTT.

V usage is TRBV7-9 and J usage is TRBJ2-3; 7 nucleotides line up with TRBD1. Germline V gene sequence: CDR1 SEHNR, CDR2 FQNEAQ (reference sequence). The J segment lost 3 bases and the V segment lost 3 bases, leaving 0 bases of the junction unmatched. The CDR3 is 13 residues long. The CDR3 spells CASSLGQTDTQYF. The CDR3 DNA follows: TGTGCCAGCAGCTTGGGACAGACAGATACGCAGTATTTT.

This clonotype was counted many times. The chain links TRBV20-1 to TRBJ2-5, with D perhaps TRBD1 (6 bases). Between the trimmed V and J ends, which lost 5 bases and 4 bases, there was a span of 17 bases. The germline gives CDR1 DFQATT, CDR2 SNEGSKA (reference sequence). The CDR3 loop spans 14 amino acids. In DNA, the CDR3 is TGCAGTGCTGAACAGGGTCCTCGGCGAGAGACCCAGTACTTC. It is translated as CSAEQGPRRETQYF.

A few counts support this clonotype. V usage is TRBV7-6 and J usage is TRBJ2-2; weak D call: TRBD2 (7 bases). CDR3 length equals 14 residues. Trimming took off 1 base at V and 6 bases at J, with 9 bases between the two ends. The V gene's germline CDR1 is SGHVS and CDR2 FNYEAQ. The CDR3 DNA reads TGTGCCAGCAGCTTAGAAGGGGGGGCCGGGGAGCTGTTTTTT. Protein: CASSLEGGAGELFF.

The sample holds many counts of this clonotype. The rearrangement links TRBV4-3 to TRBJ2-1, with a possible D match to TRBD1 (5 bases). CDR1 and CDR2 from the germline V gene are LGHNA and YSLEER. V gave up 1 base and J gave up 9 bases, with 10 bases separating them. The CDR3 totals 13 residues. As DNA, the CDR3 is TGCGCCAGCAGCCAAGGACAGTTGGGTGAGCAGTTCTTC. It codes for CASSQGQLGEQFF.

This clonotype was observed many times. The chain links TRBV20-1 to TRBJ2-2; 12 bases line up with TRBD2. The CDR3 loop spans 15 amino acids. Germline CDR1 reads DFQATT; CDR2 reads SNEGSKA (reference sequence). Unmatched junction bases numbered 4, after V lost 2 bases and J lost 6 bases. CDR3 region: CSARQTSGSSGELFF. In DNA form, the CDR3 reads TGCAGTGCTAGACAGACTAGCGGGAGTTCCGGGGAGCTGTTTTTT.

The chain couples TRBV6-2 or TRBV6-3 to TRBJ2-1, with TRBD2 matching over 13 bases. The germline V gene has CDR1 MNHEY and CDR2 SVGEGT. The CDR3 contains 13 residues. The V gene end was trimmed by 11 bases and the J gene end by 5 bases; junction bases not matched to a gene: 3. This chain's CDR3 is CAGTSGNNNEQFF. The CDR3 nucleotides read TGTGCCGGGACTAGCGGGAACAACAATGAGCAGTTCTTC.

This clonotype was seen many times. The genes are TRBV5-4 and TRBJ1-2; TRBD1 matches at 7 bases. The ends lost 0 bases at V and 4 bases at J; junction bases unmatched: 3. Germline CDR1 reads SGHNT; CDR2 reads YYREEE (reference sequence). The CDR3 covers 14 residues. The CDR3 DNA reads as TGTGCCAGCAGCTTGGGACAGGGAAGCTATGGCTACACCTTC. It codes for CASSLGQGSYGYTF.

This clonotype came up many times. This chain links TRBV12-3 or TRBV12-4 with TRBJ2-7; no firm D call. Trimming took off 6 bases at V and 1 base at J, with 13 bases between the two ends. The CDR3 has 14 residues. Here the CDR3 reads CASRASDGSYEQYF. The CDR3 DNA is TGTGCCAGCAGGGCTTCGGACGGGTCCTACGAGCAGTACTTC.

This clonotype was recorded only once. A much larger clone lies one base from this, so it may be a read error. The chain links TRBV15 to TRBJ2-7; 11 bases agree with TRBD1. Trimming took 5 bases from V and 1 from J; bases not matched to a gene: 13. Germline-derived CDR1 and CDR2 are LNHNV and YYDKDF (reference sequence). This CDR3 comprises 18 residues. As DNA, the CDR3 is TGTGCCACCAGCGGACATGAAAGGTGGGACAGGGGGTCCTACGAGCAGTACTTC. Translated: CATSGHERWDRGSYEQYF.

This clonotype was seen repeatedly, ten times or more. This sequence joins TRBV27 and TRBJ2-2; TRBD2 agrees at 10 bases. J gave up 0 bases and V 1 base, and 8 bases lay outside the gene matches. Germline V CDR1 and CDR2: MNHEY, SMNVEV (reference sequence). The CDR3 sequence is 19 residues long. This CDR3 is CASSLYPAGGPANTGELFF. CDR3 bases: TGTGCCAGCAGTTTATATCCAGCGGGAGGGCCGGCGAACACCGGGGAGCTGTTTTTT.

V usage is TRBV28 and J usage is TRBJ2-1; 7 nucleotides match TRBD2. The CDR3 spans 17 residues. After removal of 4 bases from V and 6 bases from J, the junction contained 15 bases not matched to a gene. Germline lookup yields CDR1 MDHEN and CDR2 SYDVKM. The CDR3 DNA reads TGTGCCAGCAGTTCTCGGGACTACGGTCAGTCGGGCAATGAGCAGTTCTTC. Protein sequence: CASSSRDYGQSGNEQFF.

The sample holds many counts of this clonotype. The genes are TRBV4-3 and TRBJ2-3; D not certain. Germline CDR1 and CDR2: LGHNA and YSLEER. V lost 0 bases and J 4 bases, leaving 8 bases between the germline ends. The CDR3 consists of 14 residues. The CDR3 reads CASSQDTLSDTQYF. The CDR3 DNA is TGCGCCAGCAGCCAAGATACCCTCTCAGATACGCAGTATTTT.

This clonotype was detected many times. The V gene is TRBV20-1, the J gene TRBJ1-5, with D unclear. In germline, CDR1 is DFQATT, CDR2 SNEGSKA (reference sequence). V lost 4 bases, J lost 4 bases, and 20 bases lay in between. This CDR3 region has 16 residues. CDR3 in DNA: TGCAGTGCTAAACCAGTAGGCGAGGGTTCGAATCAGCCCCAGCATTTT. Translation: CSAKPVGEGSNQPQHF.